This TCR beta chain was retrieved from a study of T cells in Graves' hyperthyroidism and ophthalmopathy. This clonotype turned up a few times. Antigen unknown. CDR1 is MNHNS, CDR2 SASEGT, per germline. The V end was cut by 3 bases, the J end by 6 bases, with 18 bases between. There are 16 residues in the CDR3. Researchers amplified the TCR beta CDR3 regions from RNA transcripts. Researchers ran a first-round RT-PCR on the TCR CDR3 using the HTBI primer set. From the multiplex PCR reads, TCRdb called clonotypes with MiXCR, one entry per CDR3 protein. Among a few hundred thousand distinct CDR3 sequences listed, about 15% were seen once. Study-level findings and limits: Expanded thyroid clonotypes (above 0.001) were mostly also found in blood.

The TCR was taken from a woman aged 18-35 years with Graves' hyperthyroidism. The sample taken for sequencing was blood. The rearrangement uses TRBV6-1 and TRBJ2-1; D is possibly TRBD1 or TRBD2 (5 bases each). The CDR3 DNA follows: TGTGCCAGCAGTGATTTTAGTGGGGGACGGGGCAATGAGCAGTTCTTC. Translating it yields CASSDFSGGRGNEQFF.